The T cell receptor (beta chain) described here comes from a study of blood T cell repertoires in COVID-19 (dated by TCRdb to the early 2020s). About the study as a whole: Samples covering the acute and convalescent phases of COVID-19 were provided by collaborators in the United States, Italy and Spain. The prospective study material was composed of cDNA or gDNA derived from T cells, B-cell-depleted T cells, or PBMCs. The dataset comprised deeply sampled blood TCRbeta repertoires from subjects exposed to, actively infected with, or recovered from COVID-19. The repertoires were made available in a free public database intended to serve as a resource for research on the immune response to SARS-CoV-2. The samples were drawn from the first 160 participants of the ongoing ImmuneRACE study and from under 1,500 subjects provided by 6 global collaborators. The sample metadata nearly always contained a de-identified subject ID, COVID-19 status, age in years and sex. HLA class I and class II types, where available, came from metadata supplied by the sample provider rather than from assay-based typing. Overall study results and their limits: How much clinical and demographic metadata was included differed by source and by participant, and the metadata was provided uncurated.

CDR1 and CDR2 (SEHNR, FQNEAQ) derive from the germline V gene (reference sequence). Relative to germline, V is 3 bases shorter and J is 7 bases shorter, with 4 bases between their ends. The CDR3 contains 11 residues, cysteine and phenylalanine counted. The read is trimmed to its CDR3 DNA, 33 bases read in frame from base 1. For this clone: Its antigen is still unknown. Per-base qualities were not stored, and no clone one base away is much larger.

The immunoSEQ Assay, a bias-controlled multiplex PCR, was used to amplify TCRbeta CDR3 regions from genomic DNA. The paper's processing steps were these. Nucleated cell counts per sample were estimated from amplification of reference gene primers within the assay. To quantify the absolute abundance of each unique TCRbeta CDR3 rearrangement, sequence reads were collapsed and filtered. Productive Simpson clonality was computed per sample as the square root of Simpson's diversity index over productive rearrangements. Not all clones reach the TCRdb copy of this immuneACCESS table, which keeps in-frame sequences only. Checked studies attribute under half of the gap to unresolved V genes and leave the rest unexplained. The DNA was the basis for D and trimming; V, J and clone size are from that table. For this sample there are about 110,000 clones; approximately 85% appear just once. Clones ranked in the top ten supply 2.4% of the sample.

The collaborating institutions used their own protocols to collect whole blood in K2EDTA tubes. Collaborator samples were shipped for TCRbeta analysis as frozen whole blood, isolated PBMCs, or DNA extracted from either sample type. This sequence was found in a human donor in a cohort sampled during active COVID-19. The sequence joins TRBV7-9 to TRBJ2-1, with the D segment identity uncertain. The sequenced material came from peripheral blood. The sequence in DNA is TGTGCCAGCAGCTTTATGAATGAGCAGTTCTTC. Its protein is CASSFMNEQFF.